The T cell receptor beta chain under discussion was sequenced for a study of Ad26.COV2.S vaccination and SARS-CoV-2 variants. Noted treatment: some 19 received Ad26.COV2.S at low or high dose, single or two shots; roughly five received placebo; per-sample allocation not given. Sampling was done on day 63 after the first vaccine or placebo injection. This clone appeared once. Some clones are missing from TCRdb's copy, which holds only in-frame ones; the method was immunoSEQ multiplex PCR. The data show under 600,000 clones, about 89% seen once. The germline CDR1 and CDR2 sequences are SGHRS and YFSETQ. Trimming took off 4 bases at V and 4 bases at J, with 6 bases between the two ends. This CDR3 spans 12 amino acids.

The clonotype comes from a person between 18 and 60 years old who received the Ad26.COV2.S COVID-19 vaccine or a placebo. The material sequenced was peripheral blood, taken in a trial of Ad26.COV2.S vaccine versus placebo. The chain recombines TRBV5-1 with TRBJ2-1, with D uncertain. CDR3 nucleotide sequence: TGCGCCAGCAGCCAACAGTACAATGAGCAGTTCTTC. It codes for CASSQQYNEQFF.